These 21 T cell receptor beta chains share one sample of origin, sequenced in a study of cytomegalovirus exposure and HLA in healthy donors. With 60 Vbeta and 13 Jbeta primers, the PCR was carried out. Sequencing was performed with immunoSEQ multiplex PCR; in TCRdb, only in-frame clones are kept and a portion is missing. Here the sample spans tens of thousands of clones, 81% being singletons. The specimen was PBMCs. Receptor source: a girl aged 2-10 years in good health and CMV-seropositive.

This chain joins TRBV11-3 and TRBJ2-3; 13 nucleotides line up with TRBD2. This CDR3 has 16 residues. Unmatched junction bases numbered 5, after V lost 5 bases and J lost 3 bases. Germline CDR1 reads SGHNT; CDR2 reads YENEEA. CDR3: CASSPGLAGVTDTQYF. CDR3 sequence (DNA): TGTGCCAGCAGCCCCGGACTAGCGGGGGTAACAGATACGCAGTATTTT.

The V and J genes are TRBV30 and TRBJ2-1, with 7 bases identical to TRBD2. With 2 bases clipped from V and 3 bases from J, the junction kept 4 bases outside the gene matches. The CDR3 has 14 amino acids. Germline-derived CDR1 and CDR2 are GTSNPN and SVGIG (reference sequence). The CDR3 coding sequence is TGTGCCTGGAGTAGCGGGGTGGTCTACAATGAGCAGTTCTTC. This encodes CAWSSGVVYNEQFF.

The CDR3: CAWGSSEAFF. DNA for the CDR3: TGTGCCTGGGGCAGTTCTGAAGCTTTCTTT. The V gene is TRBV30, the J gene TRBJ1-1; D is ambiguous. The ends were cut back, 5 bases at V and 6 bases at J, with 7 bases in the middle. CDR1 GTSNPN and CDR2 SVGIG come from the germline V gene (reference sequence). This CDR3 has 10 amino acids. The full variable domain, in which reference TRBV30 and TRBJ1-1 provide the parts outside the CDR3, is SQTIHQWPATLVQPVGSPLSLECTVEGTSNPNLYWYRQAAGRGLQLLFYSVGIGQISSEVPQNLSASRPQDRQFILSSKKLLLSDSGFYLCAWGSSEAFFGQGTRLTVV.

The chain employs TRBV27 and TRBJ2-3; weak D call: TRBD2 (6 bases). The CDR3 has 15 amino acids. Germline V gene sequence: CDR1 MNHEY, CDR2 SMNVEV (reference sequence). V was clipped by 6 bases and J by 2 bases, with 15 bases between them. Written as DNA, the CDR3 is TGTGCCAGCAGCCCACCCGAGCGGGTCACAGATACGCAGTATTTT. It specifies CASSPPERVTDTQYF.

This rearrangement joins TRBV6-4 to TRBJ2-1; 9 bases line up with TRBD2. The CDR3 contains 15 residues. Trimming took 3 bases from V and 5 from J; bases not matched to a gene: 5. Per germline, CDR1 MRHNA and CDR2 SNTAGT. The CDR3 region has the DNA TGTGCCAGCAGTGAGACTAGCGGAGAACACAATGAGCAGTTCTTC. This translates into CASSETSGEHNEQFF.

The chain couples TRBV5-5 to TRBJ2-1, with unresolved D. The germline V gene has CDR1 SGHKS and CDR2 YYEKEE (reference sequence). This CDR3 contains 13 residues. V lost 3 bases, J lost 1 base, and 5 bases lay in between. The CDR3 loop reads CASSSTSYNEQFF. As DNA, the CDR3 is TGTGCCAGCAGCTCAACATCCTACAATGAGCAGTTCTTC.

V and J are TRBV9 and TRBJ1-2, with 9 nucleotides matching TRBD1. This CDR3 region has 14 residues. Germline trimming cut 3 bases from V and 4 bases from J; bases unmatched to any gene: 4. From germline, CDR1 is SGDLS and CDR2 YYNGEE. CDR3 DNA sequence: TGTGCCAGCAGCGGAAACAGGGGGCTCTATGGCTACACCTTC. It specifies CASSGNRGLYGYTF.

This chain uses TRBV30 with TRBJ1-5; D remains ambiguous. The CDR3 runs to 13 residues. Between the trimmed V and J ends, which lost 5 bases and 3 bases, there was a span of 11 bases. Germline V gene sequence: CDR1 GTSNPN, CDR2 SVGIG (reference sequence). CDR3 DNA: TGTGCCTGGGCAGGCGCTTCCAATCAGCCCCAGCATTTT. As protein: CAWAGASNQPQHF.

The CDR3 sequence is CAPYYPGQVNEKLFF. The CDR3 DNA is TGTGCCCCCTATTATCCGGGACAGGTTAATGAAAAACTGTTTTTT. The chain employs TRBV25-1 and TRBJ1-4; 8 bases are shared with TRBD1. Germline CDR1 and CDR2: MGHDK and SYGVNS. The CDR3 spans 15 residues. The V and J ends lost 11 bases and 4 bases, in that order; junction bases with no gene match: 12.

This clone was recorded a few times. V is TRBV27 and J is TRBJ2-7; D may be TRBD2 (5 bases). The CDR3 contains 16 residues. V lost 3 bases and J lost 3, with 18 bases in between. Germline V gene sequence: CDR1 MNHEY, CDR2 SMNVEV (reference sequence). Here the CDR3 reads CASSFGVELWNYEQYF. The CDR3 coding sequence is TGTGCCAGCAGTTTCGGGGTAGAGCTTTGGAACTACGAGCAGTACTTC.

This clone turned up a few times. J is TRBJ2-3 and V is TRBV19; possibly TRBD2 for D (6 bases). Germline CDR1 reads LNHDA; CDR2 reads SQIVND (reference sequence). The length of the CDR3 is 15 residues. Trimming cost V 1 base and J 0 bases, with 8 bases left between them. In DNA form, the CDR3 reads TGTGCCAGTAGTATAGGCGGGACTAGCACAGATACGCAGTATTTT. It yields the protein CASSIGGTSTDTQYF.

The V and J genes are TRBV4-1 and TRBJ2-1, with TRBD2 matching over 10 bases. The CDR3 contains 19 residues. V lost 2 bases and J lost 6; bases outside the gene matches: 16. CDR1 and CDR2 (germline): MGHRA, YSYEKL. CDR3 region: CASSQQLRAPGLASNEQFF. In DNA, the CDR3 is TGCGCCAGCAGCCAACAACTCCGGGCCCCGGGACTAGCGTCCAATGAGCAGTTCTTC.

The chain joins TRBV4-1 to TRBJ2-1; 9 bases map to TRBD2. The CDR3 is made up of 16 amino acids. The J segment lost 4 bases and the V segment lost 0 bases, leaving 4 bases of the junction unmatched. Germline V gene lookup returns CDR1 MGHRA and CDR2 YSYEKL. The CDR3 DNA follows: TGCGCCAGCAGCCAAGAACCGGGACTAGCATACAATGAGCAGTTCTTC. Translating gives CASSQEPGLAYNEQFF.

The chain links TRBV15 to TRBJ2-7, with TRBD2 as a possible D gene (7 bases). With 3 bases removed from V and 8 bases from J, the gap between germline ends came to 17 bases. Germline CDR1 reads LNHNV; CDR2 reads YYDKDF (reference sequence). The CDR3 is 14 amino acids. The CDR3, as DNA: TGTGCCACCAGCAGTCCTAGCCGGGGGGCGAAGCAGTACTTC. Translation gives CATSSPSRGAKQYF.

The CDR3 DNA reads TGTGCCAGCTCACCCCCCGGTGCCGGAAACACCATATATTTT. This sequence encodes CASSPPGAGNTIYF. J is TRBJ1-3 and V is TRBV18; D not certain. The CDR3 has 14 residues. CDR1 KGHSH and CDR2 LQKENI come from the germline V gene. Trimming removed 3 bases at V and 4 bases at J, with 10 bases between.

The rearrangement joins TRBV27 to TRBJ1-1; D not resolved. Germline assignment: CDR1 MNHEY and CDR2 SMNVEV (reference sequence). CDR3 length equals 15 residues. Trimming cost V 5 bases and J 1 base, with 14 bases left between them. The CDR3: CASSPGPRGNTEAFF. CDR3 bases: TGTGCCAGCAGTCCCGGACCTCGGGGGAACACTGAAGCTTTCTTT.

This chain links TRBV6-5 with TRBJ1-5, with 8 nucleotides matching TRBD1. Trimming removed 6 bases from V and 0 bases from J; junction bases left unmatched: 4. The CDR3 runs to 15 residues. Looked up from germline, CDR1 is MNHEY and CDR2 is SVGAGI. CDR3 residues: CASRGQGPSNQPQHF. The CDR3, as DNA: TGTGCCAGCAGAGGACAGGGTCCTAGCAATCAGCCCCAGCATTTT.

V is TRBV5-8 and J is TRBJ1-4, with no clear D. The CDR3 totals 16 residues. The V end lost 0 bases, the J end lost 0 bases, and 9 bases lay between the germline ends. Germline V gives CDR1 SGHTS, CDR2 YDEGEE. CDR3 region: CASSLGGTATNEKLFF. In DNA, the CDR3 is TGTGCCAGCAGCTTGGGCGGAACGGCAACTAATGAAAAACTGTTTTTT.

The rearrangement joins TRBV28 to TRBJ2-7, with a weak D call TRBD1 (6 bases). This CDR3 is built from 13 residues. V was pared by 3 bases and J by 2 bases, with 8 bases between. The germline CDR1 and CDR2 sequences are MDHEN and SYDVKM. Here the CDR3 DNA reads TGTGCCAGCAGTTTGGACAGACCCTACGAGCAGTACTTC. The encoded protein is CASSLDRPYEQYF.

V is TRBV25-1 and J is TRBJ2-5, with 7 bases lining up with TRBD2. J lost 3 bases, V lost 0 bases, and 4 bases had no gene match. The length of the CDR3 is 15 residues. The germline gives CDR1 MGHDK, CDR2 SYGVNS. CDR3 residues: CASSEYGLAEETQYF. The DNA of the CDR3 is TGTGCCAGCAGTGAATATGGGCTAGCGGAAGAGACCCAGTACTTC.

This clone was observed once. The chain has TRBV12-2 and TRBJ1-4; the table names TRBD1, a call not compared with the DNA. TRBV12-2 counts as a pseudogene. This CDR3 comprises 17 residues. CDR3 residues: CASRPSTQGAIDEKLFF. CDR3 DNA sequence: TGTGCAAGTCGCCCCTCGACACAGGGGGCAATTGATGAAAAACTGTTTTTT.